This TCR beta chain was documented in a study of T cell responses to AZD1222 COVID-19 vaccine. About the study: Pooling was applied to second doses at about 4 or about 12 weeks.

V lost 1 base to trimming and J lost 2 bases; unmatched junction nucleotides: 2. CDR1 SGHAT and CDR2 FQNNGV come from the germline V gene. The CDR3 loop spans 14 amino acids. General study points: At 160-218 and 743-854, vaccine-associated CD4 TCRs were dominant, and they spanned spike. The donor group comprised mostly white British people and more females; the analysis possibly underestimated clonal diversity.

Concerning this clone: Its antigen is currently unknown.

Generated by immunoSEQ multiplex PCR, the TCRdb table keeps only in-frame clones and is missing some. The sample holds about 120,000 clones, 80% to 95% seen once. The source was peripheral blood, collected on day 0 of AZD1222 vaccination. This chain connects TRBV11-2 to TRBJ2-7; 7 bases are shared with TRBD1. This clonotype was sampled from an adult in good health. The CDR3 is CASSLGGTAYEQYF. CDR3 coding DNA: TGTGCCAGCAGCTTAGGTGGGACAGCCTACGAGCAGTACTTC.